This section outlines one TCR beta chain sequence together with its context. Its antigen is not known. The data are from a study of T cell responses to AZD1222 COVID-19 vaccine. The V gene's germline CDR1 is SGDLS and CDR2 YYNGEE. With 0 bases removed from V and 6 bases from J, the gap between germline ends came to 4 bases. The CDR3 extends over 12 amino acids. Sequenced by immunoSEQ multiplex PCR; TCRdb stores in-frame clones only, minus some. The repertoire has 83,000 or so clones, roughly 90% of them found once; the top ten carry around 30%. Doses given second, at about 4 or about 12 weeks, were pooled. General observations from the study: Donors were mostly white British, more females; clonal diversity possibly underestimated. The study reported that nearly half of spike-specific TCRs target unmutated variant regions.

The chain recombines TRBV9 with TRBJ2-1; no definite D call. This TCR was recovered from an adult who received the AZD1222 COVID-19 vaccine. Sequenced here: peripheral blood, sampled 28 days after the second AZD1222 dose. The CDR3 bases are TGTGCCAGCAGCGTAGCTAGCAATGAGCAGTTCTTC. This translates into CASSVASNEQFF.